Listed below are T cell receptor beta chains from one sample, sequenced in a study of lymphopenia after photon versus proton radiotherapy. The protocol was immunoSEQ multiplex PCR, while the TCRdb copy is restricted to in-frame clones and leaves out a portion. This sample has 29,000 or so clones, with 87% found just once. The material was peripheral blood, obtained from a patient treated with proton-based radiotherapy. The receptors come from a woman aged 60-75 years with cholangiocarcinoma. Some clones in this sample may be carry-over from other donors' samples. CDR3s include the opening cysteine and the closing phenylalanine or tryptophan. The D gene is left open where the match is weak. Clone size is shown for a subset of rows, as once, few, many or a class of expanded clone.

abundance | d_gene | j_gene | v_gene | CDR3nt | CDR3aa
NA | NA | TRBJ2-7 | TRBV5-1 | TGCGCCAGCAGTTTTGACAGATCCTACGAGCAGTACTTC | CASSFDRSYEQYF
NA | TRBD2 | TRBJ2-1 | TRBV29-1 | TGCAGCGTAGGCCCTAGCGGGAGGGCCCGGCGAAGGGTTGAGCAGTTCTTC | CSVGPSGRARRRVEQFF
NA | TRBD1 | TRBJ1-4 | TRBV7-2 | TGTGCCAGCAGCCGACAGGGAACTAATGAAAAACTGTTTTTT | CASSRQGTNEKLFF
NA | TRBD1 | TRBJ1-4 | TRBV2 | TGTGCCAGCAGGACAGGGTACTCTGAAAAACTGTTTTTT | CASRTGYSEKLFF
NA | TRBD1 | TRBJ2-7 | TRBV13 | TGTGCCAGCAGCTCCAACAGGGGCTCGTACGAGCAGTACTTC | CASSSNRGSYEQYF
NA | NA | TRBJ1-1 | TRBV27 | TGTGCCAGCCAAAGTTTGGGGGACCGGGTCGGGACTGAAGCTTTCTTT | CASQSLGDRVGTEAFF
NA | TRBD2 | TRBJ2-7 | TRBV7-2 | TGTGCCAGCAGCTTAGTGGGGACTAGCGGGAGGGAGCAGTACTTC | CASSLVGTSGREQYF
NA | TRBD1 | TRBJ2-1 | TRBV2 | TGTGCCAGCATGGACAGGGGGCGCGATGAGCAGTTCTTC | CASMDRGRDEQFF
NA | NA | TRBJ2-7 | TRBV5-1 | TGCGCCAGCAGTTGGGGGGAGCTCGAGCAGTACTTC | CASSWGELEQYF
NA | TRBD2 | TRBJ2-5 | TRBV9 | TGTGCCAGCAGCGACAGAGCGGGGGTGTTGGAGACCCAGTACTTC | CASSDRAGVLETQYF
NA | NA | TRBJ2-3 | TRBV6-6 | TGTGCCAGCAGTTACCTAGGCGATACGCAGTATTTT | CASSYLGDTQYF
NA | NA | TRBJ2-3 | TRBV7-3 | TGTGCCAGCAGCTTAAGGGCTAGTTTAAGCACAGATACGCAGTATTTT | CASSLRASLSTDTQYF
once | NA | TRBJ2-3 | TRBV5-4 | TGTGCCAGCAGCTTGGTTCCGAGACAGGCCAACACGCAGTATTTT | CASSLVPRQANTQYF
NA | NA | TRBJ2-7 | TRBV5-4 | TGTGCCAGCAGCTTGGAAAGGGGGGTTCGGGAGCAGTACTTC | CASSLERGVREQYF
NA | NA | TRBJ2-1 | TRBV2 | TGTGCCAGCAGATACGGTCCGGTGGAGTTCTTC | CASRYGPVEFF
NA | NA | TRBJ1-1 | TRBV5-5 | TGTGCCAGCAGCCGGACAGCAATGAACACTGAAGCTTTCTTT | CASSRTAMNTEAFF
NA | TRBD1 | TRBJ1-2 | TRBV14 | TGTGCCAGCAGCCAAGCACCGGGACAGACCTATGGCTACACCTTC | CASSQAPGQTYGYTF
NA | TRBD2 | TRBJ2-1 | TRBV9 | TGTGCCAGCAGCGACCATCGGACTAGCGGGAGCCACAATGAGCAGTTCTTC | CASSDHRTSGSHNEQFF
NA | NA | TRBJ2-1 | TRBV7-9 | TGTGCCAGCAGCTTAGAAGGGGCGGGAGAGCAGTTCTTC | CASSLEGAGEQFF
NA | TRBD1 | TRBJ2-2 | TRBV25-1 | TGTGCCAGCAGAAACAGGGGGACCGGGGAGCTGTTTTTT | CASRNRGTGELFF
once | NA | TRBJ2-1 | TRBV19 | TGTGCCAGTAGTATGGGCCCCTACAATGAGCAGTTCTTC | CASSMGPYNEQFF
NA | NA | TRBJ1-2 | TRBV6-6 | TGTGCCAGCAAAGCACAGGCGAACTATGGCTACACCTTC | CASKAQANYGYTF
NA | TRBD2 | TRBJ2-1 | TRBV10-3 | TGTGCCATCAGTGAGTCGAGGGGTACTAGCGGGCTTCTAGGTGAGCAGTTCTTC | CAISESRGTSGLLGEQFF
once | TRBD2 | TRBJ2-1 | TRBV29-1 | TGCAGCGTTGACGCTGGGGGGGGTTACAATGAGCAGTTCTTC | CSVDAGGGYNEQFF
NA | TRBD1 | TRBJ2-7 | TRBV6-5 | TGTGCCAGCAGCTTACGGGGACAGGGTACCTACGAGCAGTACTTC | CASSLRGQGTYEQYF
NA | NA | TRBJ2-1 | TRBV7-9 | TGTGCCAGCAGCCTGGGACATTACAATGAGCAGTTCTTC | CASSLGHYNEQFF
NA | NA | TRBJ2-5 | TRBV2 | TGTGCCGGAGGTGGGGAAGAGACCCAGTACTTC | CAGGGEETQYF
NA | NA | TRBJ1-2 | TRBV9 | TGTGCCAGCAGCGTGGGACCCGGTAAAGGCTACACCTTC | CASSVGPGKGYTF
once | NA | TRBJ1-2 | TRBV6-1 | TGTGCCAGCAGTGAAGTAGGGGCACTAAGGAGCTATGGCTACACCTTC | CASSEVGALRSYGYTF
NA | TRBD1 | TRBJ2-2 | TRBV9 | TGTGCCAGCAGCGCGGGACAGGGTGGGACCGGGGAGCTGTTTTTT | CASSAGQGGTGELFF
NA | TRBD1 | TRBJ2-2 | TRBV18 | TGTGCCAGCTCACCAATCAGGGGGCAGGGCACCGGGGAGCTGTTTTTT | CASSPIRGQGTGELFF
NA | TRBD2 | TRBJ2-5 | TRBV5-1 | TGCGCCAGCAGCGTCGGACTAGCGGGGAGCCAAGAGACCCAGTACTTC | CASSVGLAGSQETQYF
NA | NA | TRBJ2-2 | TRBV27 | TGTGCCAGCAGGCGGGCCGGGACTCCCACGGCCACCGGGGAGCTGTTTTTT | CASRRAGTPTATGELFF
NA | NA | TRBJ2-1 | TRBV5-1 | TGCGCCAGCAGCTTGGATCGCCCGTTCAACGAGCAGTTCTTC | CASSLDRPFNEQFF
NA | NA | TRBJ1-3 | TRBV6-5 | TGTGCCAGCAGCCCCCGCCCGGCGGGCGGAAACACCATATATTTT | CASSPRPAGGNTIYF